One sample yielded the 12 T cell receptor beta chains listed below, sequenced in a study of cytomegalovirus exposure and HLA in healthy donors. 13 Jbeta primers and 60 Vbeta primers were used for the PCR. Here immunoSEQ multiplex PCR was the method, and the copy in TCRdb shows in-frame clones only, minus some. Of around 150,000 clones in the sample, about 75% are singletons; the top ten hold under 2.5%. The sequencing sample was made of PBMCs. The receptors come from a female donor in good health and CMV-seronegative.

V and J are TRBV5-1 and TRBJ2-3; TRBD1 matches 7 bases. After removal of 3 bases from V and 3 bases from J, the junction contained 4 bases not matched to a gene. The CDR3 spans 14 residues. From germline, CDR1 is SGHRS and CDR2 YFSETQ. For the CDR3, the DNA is TGCGCCAGCAGCTCCCAGACAGGGACAGATACGCAGTATTTT. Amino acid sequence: CASSSQTGTDTQYF.

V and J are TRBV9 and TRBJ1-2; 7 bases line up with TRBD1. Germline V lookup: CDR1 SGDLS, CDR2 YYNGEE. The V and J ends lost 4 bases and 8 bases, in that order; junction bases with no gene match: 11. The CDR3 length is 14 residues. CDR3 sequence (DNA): TGTGCCAGCAGCTTCATAACAGGGGAAGGCGGCTACACCTTC. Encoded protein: CASSFITGEGGYTF.

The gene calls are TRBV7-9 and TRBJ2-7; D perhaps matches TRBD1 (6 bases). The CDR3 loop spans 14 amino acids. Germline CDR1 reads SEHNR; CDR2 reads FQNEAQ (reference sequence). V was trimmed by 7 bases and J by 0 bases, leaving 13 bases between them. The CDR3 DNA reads TGTGCCAGCAACCGACAGGAGACCTCCTACGAGCAGTACTTC. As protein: CASNRQETSYEQYF.

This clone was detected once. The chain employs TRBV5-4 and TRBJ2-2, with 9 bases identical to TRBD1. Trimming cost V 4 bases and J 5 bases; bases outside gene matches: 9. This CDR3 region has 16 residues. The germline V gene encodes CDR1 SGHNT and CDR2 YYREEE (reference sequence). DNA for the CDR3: TGTGCCAGCAGCAGCGCTCAGGACAGGGGAACCGGGGAGCTGTTTTTT. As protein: CASSSAQDRGTGELFF.

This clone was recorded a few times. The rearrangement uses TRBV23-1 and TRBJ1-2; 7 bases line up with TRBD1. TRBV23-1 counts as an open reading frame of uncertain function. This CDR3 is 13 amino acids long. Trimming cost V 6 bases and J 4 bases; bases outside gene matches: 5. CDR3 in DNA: TGCGCCAGCAGCCAGGACAGGAGCTATGGCTACACCTTC. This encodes CASSQDRSYGYTF.

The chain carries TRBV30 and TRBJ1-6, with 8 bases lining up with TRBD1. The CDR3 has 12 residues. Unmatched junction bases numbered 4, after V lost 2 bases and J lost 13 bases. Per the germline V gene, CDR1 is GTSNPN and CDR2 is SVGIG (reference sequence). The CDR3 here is CAWSPQGVPLHF. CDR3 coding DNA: TGTGCCTGGAGTCCACAGGGGGTGCCCCTCCACTTT.

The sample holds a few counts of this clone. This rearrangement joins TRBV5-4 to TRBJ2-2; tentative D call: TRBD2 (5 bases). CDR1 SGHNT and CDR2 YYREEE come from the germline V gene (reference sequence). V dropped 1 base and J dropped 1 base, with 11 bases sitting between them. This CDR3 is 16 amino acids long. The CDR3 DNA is TGTGCCAGCAGCTTGTGGGGTAGCGAGAACACCGGGGAGCTGTTTTTT. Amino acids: CASSLWGSENTGELFF.

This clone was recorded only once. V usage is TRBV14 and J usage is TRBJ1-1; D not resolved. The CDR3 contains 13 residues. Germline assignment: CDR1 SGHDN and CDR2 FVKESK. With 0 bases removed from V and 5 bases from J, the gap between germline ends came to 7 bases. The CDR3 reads CASSQERRTEAFF. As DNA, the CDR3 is TGTGCCAGCAGCCAAGAACGCCGGACTGAAGCTTTCTTT. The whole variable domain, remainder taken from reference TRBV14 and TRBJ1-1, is EAGVTQFPSHSVIEKGQTVTLRCDPISGHDNLYWYRRVMGKEIKFLLHFVKESKQDESGMPNNRFLAERTGGTYSTLKVQPAELEDSGVYFCASSQERRTEAFFGQGTRLTVV.

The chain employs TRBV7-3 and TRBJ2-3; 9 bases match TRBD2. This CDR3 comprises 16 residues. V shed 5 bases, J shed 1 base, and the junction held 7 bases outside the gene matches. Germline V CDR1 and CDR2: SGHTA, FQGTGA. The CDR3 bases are TGTGCCAGCAGCCCCTCCCAGCGGGGGGGCACAGATACGCAGTATTTT. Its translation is CASSPSQRGGTDTQYF.

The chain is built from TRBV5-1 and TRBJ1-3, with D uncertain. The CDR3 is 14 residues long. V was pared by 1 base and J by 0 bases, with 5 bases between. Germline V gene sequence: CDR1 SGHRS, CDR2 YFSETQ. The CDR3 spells CASSLSISGNTIYF. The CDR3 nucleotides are TGCGCCAGCAGCTTGAGCATCTCTGGAAACACCATATATTTT.

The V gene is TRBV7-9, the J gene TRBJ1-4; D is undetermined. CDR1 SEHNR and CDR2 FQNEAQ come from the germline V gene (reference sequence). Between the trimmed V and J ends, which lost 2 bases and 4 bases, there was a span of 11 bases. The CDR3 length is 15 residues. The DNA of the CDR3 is TGTGCCAGCAGCTTAACGGGGTCGAGTAATGAAAAACTGTTTTTT. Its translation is CASSLTGSSNEKLFF.

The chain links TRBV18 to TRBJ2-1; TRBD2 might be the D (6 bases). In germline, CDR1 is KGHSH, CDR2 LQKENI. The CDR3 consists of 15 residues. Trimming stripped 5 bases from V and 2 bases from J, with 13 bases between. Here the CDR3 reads CASSGSGFTYNEQFF. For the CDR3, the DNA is TGTGCCAGCTCAGGTAGCGGTTTTACCTACAATGAGCAGTTCTTC.